This TCR beta chain derives from a study of cytomegalovirus exposure and HLA in healthy donors. Trimming stripped 1 base from V and 5 bases from J, with 20 bases between. Germline V gene sequence: CDR1 SEHNR, CDR2 FQNEAQ (reference sequence). CDR3 size: 17 residues. The study, taken as a whole, reports: The authors listed 164 TCR beta chains as cytomegalovirus-associated. A later analysis showed that HLA-associated TCR beta chains had undergone more clonal expansion than equally common others.

In the case of this clone: What it recognizes is unknown.

The PCR used 60 Vbeta and 13 Jbeta primers. Sequenced by immunoSEQ multiplex PCR; TCRdb stores in-frame clones only, minus some. The table shows some 130,000 clones, with about 79% occurring only once. This sequence was found in a female donor in good health and CMV-seropositive. Specimen: PBMCs. The rearrangement joins TRBV7-9 to TRBJ2-5; weak D call: TRBD2 (5 bases). In DNA form, the CDR3 reads TGTGCCAGCAGCTTAGACCGTCGGACTCTAAGGGCGGAGACCCAGTACTTC. Its translation: CASSLDRRTLRAETQYF. The full variable domain, completed using reference TRBV7-9 and TRBJ2-5, is DTGVSQNPRHKITKRGQNVTFRCDPISEHNRLYWYRQTLGQGPEFLTYFQNEAQLEKSRLLSDRFSAERPKGSFSTLEIQRTEQGDSAMYLCASSLDRRTLRAETQYFGPGTRLLVL.